This T cell receptor (beta chain) was identified during a study of control samples from healthy donors and cancer patients. Germline values: CDR1 MNHNS, CDR2 SASEGT. The CDR3 has 15 amino acids. The ends lost 1 base at V and 4 bases at J; junction bases unmatched: 3. Here immunoSEQ multiplex PCR was the method, and the copy in TCRdb shows in-frame clones only, minus some. The sample holds about 86,000 clones; 80% to 95% are singletons and the top ten take over 1.3%. This clonotype originated in a woman aged 25-40 years in good health. The J gene is TRBJ2-7, the V gene TRBV6-1; TRBD1 matches at 11 bases. Sequences were obtained from blood. CDR3 coding DNA: TGTGCCAGCAGTGAAGGGACAGGGGGCGGTTACGAGCAGTACTTC. Its translation is CASSEGTGGGYEQYF.